This entry describes one T cell receptor beta chain. Its antigen is unknown. Method: immunoSEQ multiplex PCR; TCRdb's copy keeps in-frame clones and lacks some. The sample shows about 120,000 clones, 65% to 90% of them seen only once. This sample stems from a study of T cell responses to AZD1222 COVID-19 vaccine. Study background: The analysis combined second doses at about 4 or about 12 weeks.

The CDR3 is made up of 15 amino acids. The germline CDR1 and CDR2 sequences are SNHLY and FYNNEI. With V trimmed by 7 bases and J by 7 bases, 9 bases remained unmatched. Findings of the study overall: Spike was spanned by vaccine-associated CD4 TCRs, with dominance at 160-218 and 743-854. Spike-specific TCR repertoires showed rising breadth and depth after two AZD1222 doses.

This chain connects TRBV2 to TRBJ1-6; 8 bases map to TRBD1. This material consisted of peripheral blood, taken on day 0 of AZD1222 vaccination. The sequence derives from an adult in good health. Here the CDR3 DNA reads TGTGCCAGCACTTCCCAGACAGGGGAAAATTCACCCCTCCACTTT. This encodes CASTSQTGENSPLHF.